The clone carrying this T cell receptor (beta chain) was recorded many times. What it binds is unknown. This sample was taken from a study of neurological immune-mediated disorders. Whole-study findings and limits: Phylogenetic grouping assigned the repertoires of 18 of 34 multiple sclerosis patients to a single related-CDR3 cluster, which may represent a signature. Neither clinical nor MRI features were associated with the multiple sclerosis repertoire cluster.

With 10-nucleotide random UMIs included, cDNA was synthesized by 5'RACE. TCRdb re-called the 5' RACE reads with MiXCR, one entry per CDR3 protein. The sample shows 95,000 or so distinct CDR3 sequences, roughly 3.5% of them seen only once. The unsorted libraries were prepared from 2 million PBMCs (stored at -80 C). Germline-derived CDR1 and CDR2 are DFQATT and SNEGSKA (reference sequence). V was clipped by 5 bases and J by 4 bases, with 9 bases between them. The CDR3 consists of 11 residues. The chain is built from TRBV20-1 and TRBJ2-7, with D uncertain. Sequencing was done on a sample of PBMCs. This TCR was recovered from a woman under 30 with multiple sclerosis. The CDR3 protein is CSAQRIYEQYF. In DNA, the CDR3 is TGCAGTGCTCAACGGATTTACGAGCAGTACTTC.